These 32 T cell receptor beta chains came from one sample sequenced in a study of beta chain features in type 1 diabetes. Study findings and constraints: The study found moderately but significantly shorter TCRB CDR3s in all four CD4+ subsets of Type 1 diabetes patients.

Their specific antigens are unknown. Sequencing targeted expressed TCRB transcripts, as all isolated RNA had been reverse transcribed. Using immunoSEQ multiplex PCR, the repertoire was profiled, and TCRdb retains in-frame clones only, with some absent. The table records 100,000 to 150,000 clones, approximately 15% of them present only once. Sequencing was done on a sample of central memory CD4+ T cells from blood. These receptors originate from a man aged 18 to 30 with type 1 diabetes.

The chain has TRBV5-1 and TRBJ1-2; D might be TRBD1 (5 bases). The CDR3 has 16 amino acids. CDR1 SGHRS and CDR2 YFSETQ come from the germline V gene. V shed 1 base and J shed 1 base, with 14 bases lying between them. CDR3 in DNA: TGCGCCAGCAGCTTGTTGTCTCAGGGAGTTAACTATGGCTACACCTTC. This encodes CASSLLSQGVNYGYTF.

This clone occurred a few times. The CDR3 loop reads CASTTTGLAGHEQYF. Written as DNA, the CDR3 is TGTGCCAGCACTACGACAGGGCTAGCCGGGCACGAGCAGTACTTC. This chain links TRBV6-6 with TRBJ2-7; 7 bases are a match to TRBD1. The V gene's germline CDR1 is MNHNY and CDR2 SVGAGI (reference sequence). This CDR3 is built from 15 residues. V was pared by 7 bases and J by 5 bases, with 14 bases of the junction left unmatched.

This clone turned up a few times. The chain recombines TRBV29-1 with TRBJ2-7, with TRBD1 as a possible D gene (5 bases). The CDR3 runs to 13 residues. Per the germline V gene, CDR1 is SQVTM and CDR2 is ANQGSEA. V was cut by 1 base and J by 0 bases, with 7 bases left in between. CDR3 in amino acids: CSVEGQHSYEQYF. As DNA, the CDR3 is TGCAGCGTTGAAGGACAGCACTCCTACGAGCAGTACTTC.

This rearrangement joins TRBV27 to TRBJ2-7; 7 bases map to TRBD1. Germline trimming cut 5 bases from V and 3 bases from J; bases unmatched to any gene: 13. The CDR3 length is 16 residues. CDR1 is MNHEY, CDR2 SMNVEV, per germline (reference sequence). CDR3: CASSLSGTAMGYEQYF. In DNA, the CDR3 is TGTGCCAGCAGTCTCTCCGGGACAGCGATGGGCTACGAGCAGTACTTC.

The J gene is TRBJ2-2, the V gene TRBV4-2, with D uncertain. Germline loops: CDR1 LGHNA, CDR2 YNFKEQ. The V end lost 2 bases, the J end lost 3 bases, and 10 bases lay between the germline ends. The length of the CDR3 is 15 residues. This chain's CDR3 is CASSQKLLDTGELFF. The CDR3 DNA reads as TGTGCCAGCAGCCAAAAGCTTCTAGACACCGGGGAGCTGTTTTTT.

This clone was counted a few times. CDR3 bases: TGTGCCAGTAGCCAGACCCGGCGGGGGACAGATACGCAGTATTTT. Encoded protein: CASSQTRRGTDTQYF. The chain recombines TRBV19 with TRBJ2-3; 7 positions agree with TRBD2. This CDR3 region has 15 residues. J was trimmed by 3 bases and V by 6 bases; bases with no gene match: 9. Germline V lookup: CDR1 LNHDA, CDR2 SQIVND (reference sequence).

This clone has only a few counts. The chain employs TRBV18 and TRBJ2-7, with D tentatively TRBD2 (5 bases). Trimming removed 0 bases at V and 3 bases at J, with 9 bases between. The length of the CDR3 is 14 residues. Germline-derived CDR1 and CDR2 are KGHSH and LQKENI. The CDR3 DNA is TGTGCCAGCTCACCACCGGTGGGAGTCTACGAGCAGTACTTC. This sequence encodes CASSPPVGVYEQYF. The full variable domain, rest sourced from reference TRBV18 and TRBJ2-7, is NAGVMQNPRHLVRRRGQEARLRCSPMKGHSHVYWYRQLPEEGLKFMVYLQKENIIDESGMPKERFSAEFPKEGPSILRIQQVVRGDSAAYFCASSPPVGVYEQYFGPGTRLTVT.

The gene calls are TRBV21-1 and TRBJ2-3; the table gives TRBD2 as D, unverified against the DNA. TRBV21-1 is shown as a pseudogene. The CDR3 is made up of 21 amino acids. The CDR3, as DNA: TGTGCCAGCAGCAAAGAAAGGACTAGCGGGGGAGACCGAACCCTGCGGGGTACGCAGTATTTT. It codes for CASSKERTSGGDRTLRGTQYF.

This clone was observed at least ten times. This chain links TRBV9 with TRBJ2-3; 10 bases align to TRBD2. The CDR3 totals 15 residues. The V and J ends lost 3 bases and 2 bases, in that order; junction bases with no gene match: 3. Germline V gene data show CDR1 as SGDLS and CDR2 as YYNGEE. The CDR3 DNA sequence: TGTGCCAGCAGCGGTCTAGCGGGGGTCACAGATACGCAGTATTTT. Amino acids: CASSGLAGVTDTQYF.

The rearrangement joins TRBV7-2 to TRBJ1-5, with D maybe TRBD1 (5 bases). V lost 1 base and J 3 bases, leaving 10 bases between the germline ends. Looked up from germline, CDR1 is SGHTA and CDR2 is FQGNSA. This CDR3 has 15 amino acids. The CDR3 DNA is TGTGCCAGCAGCTTAGAGGGACGGTACAATCAGCCCCAGCATTTT. Translated, it gives CASSLEGRYNQPQHF.

V usage is TRBV30 and J usage is TRBJ2-5; D remains unclear. With 1 base removed from V and 11 bases from J, the gap between germline ends came to 14 bases. Germline CDR1 and CDR2: GTSNPN and SVGIG (reference sequence). This CDR3 is 12 amino acids long. The CDR3 loop is CAWSGDTTGQYF. CDR3 nucleotides: TGTGCCTGGAGTGGAGATACTACCGGGCAGTACTTC.

This clone was seen a few times. The chain recombines TRBV4-1 with TRBJ2-1; 9 bases are shared with TRBD2. CDR1 is MGHRA and CDR2 is YSYEKL in the germline V gene. The CDR3 has 19 residues. J was trimmed by 5 bases and V by 3 bases; bases with no gene match: 17. The CDR3 spells CASSHISGLWGLADNEQFF. For the CDR3, the DNA is TGCGCCAGCAGCCACATCTCGGGGCTCTGGGGACTAGCCGACAATGAGCAGTTCTTC.

This clone has just a few counts. The chain recombines TRBV9 with TRBJ1-1; weak D call: TRBD1 (5 bases). The V and J ends lost 4 bases and 4 bases respectively, with 14 bases between them. The CDR3 is 14 amino acids. The germline V gene has CDR1 SGDLS and CDR2 YYNGEE. The CDR3 protein is CASSSDPTGTEAFF. The CDR3 nucleotides are TGTGCCAGCAGCTCGGACCCCACAGGCACTGAAGCTTTCTTT. The full variable domain, rest sourced from reference TRBV9 and TRBJ1-1, is DSGVTQTPKHLITATGQRVTLRCSPRSGDLSVYWYQQSLDQGLQFLIQYYNGEERAKGNILERFSAQQFPDLHSELNLSSLELGDSALYFCASSSDPTGTEAFFGQGTRLTVV.

This clone was seen more than once but under ten times. The chain uses TRBV2 and TRBJ2-3; 9 positions agree with TRBD1. The CDR3 is 12 amino acids. Germline trimming cut 3 bases from V and 12 bases from J; bases unmatched to any gene: 4. Germline V gene data show CDR1 as SNHLY and CDR2 as FYNNEI. The CDR3 sequence is CASSDDRGSQYF. In nucleotides, the CDR3 is TGTGCCAGCAGTGATGACAGGGGGTCTCAGTATTTT.

V and J are TRBV19 and TRBJ1-5; D call uncertain. The CDR3 has 13 residues. The germline V and J ends were trimmed by 3 bases and 6 bases, with 9 bases remaining between them. Looked up from germline, CDR1 is LNHDA and CDR2 is SQIVND (reference sequence). CDR3 coding DNA: TGTGCCAGTAGTATTGGATCGATTCAGCCCCAGCATTTT. Its protein product is CASSIGSIQPQHF.

The chain combines TRBV20-1 with TRBJ1-6; no definite D call. The CDR3 is made up of 11 amino acids. CDR1 DFQATT and CDR2 SNEGSKA come from the germline V gene (reference sequence). Trimming removed 6 bases from V and 7 bases from J, with 7 bases in between. CDR3 in DNA: TGCAGTGCGGGGTTGAATTCACCCCTCCACTTT. The encoded protein is CSAGLNSPLHF.

This clone has a handful of counts. The CDR3 coding sequence is TGTGCCAGCAGTGAGTCCGCCTACAATGAGCAGTTCTTC. The encoded protein is CASSESAYNEQFF. The chain employs TRBV6-4 and TRBJ2-1; D gene ambiguous. V lost 3 bases and J 2 bases, leaving 5 bases between the germline ends. The CDR3 has 13 residues. In germline, CDR1 is MRHNA, CDR2 SNTAGT.

This clone was recorded a few times. V usage is TRBV7-9 and J usage is TRBJ2-5; D remains unclear. Germline V gene data show CDR1 as SEHNR and CDR2 as FQNEAQ (reference sequence). V shed 5 bases and J shed 1 base, with 14 bases lying between them. The CDR3 loop spans 15 amino acids. CDR3 bases: TGTGCCAGCAGCCACGGATCCCCCCTCCAAGAGACCCAGTACTTC. Amino acid sequence: CASSHGSPLQETQYF.

This chain links TRBV9 with TRBJ2-3, with TRBD2 matching over 9 bases. The length of the CDR3 is 17 residues. The V and J ends lost 1 base and 0 bases, in that order; junction bases with no gene match: 6. Looked up from germline, CDR1 is SGDLS and CDR2 is YYNGEE. The CDR3 DNA follows: TGTGCCAGCAGCGTATCCGCGGGAGGGCGGAGCACAGATACGCAGTATTTT. This gives the protein CASSVSAGGRSTDTQYF.

Only a few counts were recorded for this clone. The CDR3 loop reads CASSFIPIETETQYF. CDR3 bases: TGTGCCAGCAGTTTCATCCCGATAGAGACAGAGACCCAGTACTTC. The chain links TRBV27 to TRBJ2-5; D is ambiguous. V was cut by 3 bases and J by 4 bases, with 15 bases left in between. Germline assignment: CDR1 MNHEY and CDR2 SMNVEV (reference sequence). The CDR3 loop spans 15 amino acids.

J is TRBJ2-1 and V is TRBV6-5; 14 bases agree with TRBD2. CDR3 length: 16 amino acids. V trimming: 4 bases; J trimming: 8 bases; junction bases outside the gene matches: 7. CDR1 and CDR2 (germline): MNHEY, SVGAGI. In DNA form, the CDR3 reads TGTGCCAGCAGTTTATCCGGGACTAGCGGGAGCTATGAGCAGTTCTTC. Its translation: CASSLSGTSGSYEQFF.

The CDR3 nucleotides read TGTGCCTGGAGCACAGGGGGCGAGCAGTACTTC. Protein sequence: CAWSTGGEQYF. This chain uses TRBV30 with TRBJ2-7; 8 bases align to TRBD1. V was clipped by 3 bases and J by 6 bases; unmatched bases: 1. Germline CDR1 and CDR2: GTSNPN and SVGIG (reference sequence). The CDR3 length is 11 residues.

A few counts support this clone. V usage is TRBV6-5 and J usage is TRBJ1-2; 7 bases fit TRBD1. The CDR3 contains 14 residues. The V gene end was trimmed by 5 bases and the J gene end by 6 bases; junction bases not matched to a gene: 9. Per the germline V gene, CDR1 is MNHEY and CDR2 is SVGAGI. The CDR3 loop is CASSENRGTNGYTF. CDR3 coding DNA: TGTGCCAGCAGTGAGAACAGGGGCACAAATGGCTACACCTTC.

This clone turned up a few times. This chain connects TRBV7-9 to TRBJ1-4; D is uncertain. The V end was cut by 6 bases, the J end by 8 bases, with 7 bases between. The CDR3 totals 11 residues. Looked up from germline, CDR1 is SEHNR and CDR2 is FQNEAQ (reference sequence). As DNA, the CDR3 is TGTGCCAGCAGTAAAGAGGAAAAACTGTTTTTT. Protein product: CASSKEEKLFF.

The chain links TRBV20-1 to TRBJ2-5, with D hard to call. The V gene's germline CDR1 is DFQATT and CDR2 SNEGSKA (reference sequence). This CDR3 is built from 10 residues. V was shortened by 5 bases and J by 0 bases, with 1 base between the two germline ends. CDR3 DNA: TGCAGTGCTGACCAAGAGACCCAGTACTTC. Its translation is CSADQETQYF.

The chain has TRBV4-3 and TRBJ1-5, with 9 nucleotides matching TRBD1. V dropped 0 bases and J dropped 9; count of bases not matched to a gene: 12. Germline V CDR1 and CDR2: LGHNA, YSLEER. The CDR3 is made up of 17 amino acids. The CDR3 loop is CASSQDYGTGHFLPQHF. In nucleotides, the CDR3 is TGCGCCAGCAGCCAAGATTATGGGACAGGGCATTTCTTGCCCCAGCATTTT.

The rearrangement joins TRBV30 to TRBJ2-4, with D maybe TRBD2 (6 bases). CDR3 length: 15 residues. The germline V gene has CDR1 GTSNPN and CDR2 SVGIG (reference sequence). V lost 4 bases and J 0 bases, leaving 13 bases between the germline ends. The CDR3 is CAWTGQGLAKNIQYF. In nucleotides, the CDR3 is TGTGCCTGGACCGGTCAGGGACTAGCCAAAAACATTCAGTACTTC.

This chain uses TRBV9 with TRBJ2-3, with 9 bases identical to TRBD2. Germline V CDR1 and CDR2: SGDLS, YYNGEE. The CDR3 has 15 amino acids. With 0 bases clipped from V and 8 bases from J, the junction kept 7 bases outside the gene matches. CDR3 residues: CASSVVPSGKGTQYF. The CDR3 coding sequence is TGTGCCAGCAGCGTAGTACCTAGCGGGAAGGGTACGCAGTATTTT.

The chain's CDR3 is CAWSVLSVNQPQHF. CDR3 in DNA: TGTGCCTGGAGTGTACTGTCAGTTAATCAGCCCCAGCATTTT. This chain uses TRBV30 with TRBJ1-5; D not resolved. This CDR3 contains 14 residues. The germline gives CDR1 GTSNPN, CDR2 SVGIG (reference sequence). V shed 0 bases and J shed 4 bases, with 10 bases lying between them.

This clone was counted a few times. V gene TRBV7-3 combines with J gene TRBJ2-7; 8 bases are shared with TRBD1. J gave up 3 bases and V 3 bases, and 7 bases lay outside the gene matches. This CDR3 spans 15 amino acids. Germline CDR1 SGHTA, CDR2 FQGTGA. The CDR3 protein is CASSFQGGQGYEQYF. The CDR3 DNA reads TGTGCCAGCAGCTTCCAAGGAGGACAGGGCTACGAGCAGTACTTC.

Comments on this clone: The junction and the germline gene differ at one end; a read error may be behind it. V is TRBV10-3 and J is TRBJ2-1; D ambiguous. The CDR3 covers 11 residues. The germline V gene encodes CDR1 ENHRY and CDR2 SYGVKD. The CDR3 nucleotides are TGTGCCAGCAGTAATAGCAATGAGCAGTTCTTC. It specifies CASSNSNEQFF.

In its sample, this clone was seen a few times. The V call is TRBV7-2, the J call TRBJ1-2; no clear D. V was cut by 5 bases and J by 8 bases, with 18 bases left in between. CDR1 is SGHTA and CDR2 is FQGNSA in the germline V gene. The length of the CDR3 is 14 residues. The DNA for the CDR3 is TGTGCCAGCAGCCCAATACGTGGGCAGAGCGGCTACACCTTC. Amino acid sequence: CASSPIRGQSGYTF.